Below, 10 T cell receptor beta chains from the same sample are listed, as sequenced in a study of vaccination effects on CD4 cells after COVID-19. The ViraFEST assay expanded antigen-specific CD4+ T cells with viral peptide pools before sequencing. Upon completion of more than eight days in culture, CD4+ T cells were isolated. Sequencing was performed with immunoSEQ multiplex PCR; in TCRdb, only in-frame clones are kept and a portion is missing. The sample shows 30,000 to 35,000 clones, approximately 68% of them seen only once. These TCRs' antigens remain unknown. Sequences were derived from CD4+ T cells from PBMCs cultured with HCoV-229E spike peptides, sampled before COVID-19 vaccination. All receptors come from a human donor who received a COVID-19 vaccine.

The sample holds a few counts of this clone. The genes are TRBV29-1 and TRBJ2-2, with D uncertain. CDR1 and CDR2 (germline): SQVTM, ANQGSEA. Trimming took off 4 bases at V and 1 base at J, with 10 bases between the two ends. The CDR3 spans 14 residues. CDR3 protein: CSVAPGGNTGELFF. DNA of the CDR3: TGCAGCGTTGCCCCGGGCGGGAACACCGGGGAGCTGTTTTTT.

A few counts support this clone. The chain is built from TRBV28 and TRBJ2-1; TRBD2 matches 8 bases. Germline loops: CDR1 MDHEN, CDR2 SYDVKM. This CDR3 is 16 amino acids long. Germline trimming cut 6 bases from V and 9 bases from J; bases unmatched to any gene: 16. The CDR3 protein is CASRSAGTRQVGEQFF. The CDR3 DNA reads TGTGCCAGCAGGTCCGCCGGGACTAGACAAGTAGGTGAGCAGTTCTTC.

The chain joins TRBV7-2 to TRBJ2-7, with D unclear. CDR1 is SGHTA and CDR2 is FQGNSA in the germline V gene. The CDR3 contains 11 residues. Deletions cut 7 bases from V and 4 bases from J, with 8 bases between. CDR3 loop: CASTTQYEQYF. DNA of the CDR3: TGTGCCAGCACCACGCAATACGAGCAGTACTTC.

The chain is built from TRBV9 and TRBJ1-6; a possible D gene is TRBD1 (5 bases). Trimming pared 3 bases from V and 9 bases from J, leaving 16 bases between. CDR1 SGDLS and CDR2 YYNGEE come from the germline V gene. The CDR3 covers 15 residues. The CDR3 coding sequence is TGTGCCAGCAGCGGAGGACGGGGCTTTAGTTCACCCCTCCACTTT. Translated, it gives CASSGGRGFSSPLHF.

This chain joins TRBV3-1 (or the pseudogene TRBV3-2) and TRBJ2-1; no clear D. The V end was cut by 0 bases, the J end by 1 base, with 10 bases between. CDR1 is LGHDT and CDR2 is YNNKEL in the germline V gene (reference sequence). The CDR3 sequence is 16 residues long. For the CDR3, the DNA is TGTGCCAGCAGCCAAGAAGATTGGCTTTCCTACAATGAGCAGTTCTTC. Its protein is CASSQEDWLSYNEQFF.

The rearrangement uses TRBV5-1 and TRBJ2-5, with D perhaps matching TRBD1 or TRBD2 (6 bases each). This CDR3 region has 14 residues. V was pared by 4 bases and J by 5 bases, with 15 bases between. CDR1 and CDR2 from the germline V gene are SGHRS and YFSETQ. In nucleotides, the CDR3 is TGCGCCAGCAGCGGATTCGGGGGCGTGGAGACCCAGTACTTC. Translated: CASSGFGGVETQYF.

The V call is TRBV5-6, the J call TRBJ2-2; D possibly matches TRBD1 or TRBD2 (5 bases each). Germline CDR1 and CDR2: SGHDT and YYEEEE. This CDR3 has 15 residues. With 1 base removed from V and 3 bases from J, the gap between germline ends came to 10 bases. As DNA, the CDR3 is TGTGCCAGCAGCTTGCCCGGGGCGTACACCGGGGAGCTGTTTTTT. This translates into CASSLPGAYTGELFF.

This chain joins TRBV5-1 and TRBJ1-1; 8 nucleotides match TRBD1. This CDR3 region has 16 residues. The V and J ends lost 7 bases and 2 bases, in that order; junction bases with no gene match: 13. In germline, CDR1 is SGHRS, CDR2 YFSETQ. In DNA, the CDR3 is TGCGCCAGCCATCCGGGACAGGCGGGGGCCAACACTGAAGCTTTCTTT. It encodes CASHPGQAGANTEAFF.

The V call is TRBV5-6, the J call TRBJ1-5; the D is unclear. V shed 4 bases and J shed 2 bases, with 13 bases lying between them. This CDR3 contains 15 residues. Germline V gene lookup returns CDR1 SGHDT and CDR2 YYEEEE. CDR3 residues: CASSQDRLGNQPQHF. CDR3 DNA: TGTGCCAGCAGCCAGGACCGACTTGGCAATCAGCCCCAGCATTTT.

This clone was seen once. The chain links TRBV6-5 to TRBJ2-3; 14 positions agree with TRBD2. Germline V CDR1 and CDR2: MNHEY, SVGAGI. CDR3 length equals 15 residues. V lost 6 bases and J lost 6; bases outside the gene matches: 5. The CDR3 loop reads CASSRLAGGGDTQYF. The CDR3 coding sequence is TGTGCCAGCAGCCGACTAGCGGGAGGGGGGGATACGCAGTATTTT.